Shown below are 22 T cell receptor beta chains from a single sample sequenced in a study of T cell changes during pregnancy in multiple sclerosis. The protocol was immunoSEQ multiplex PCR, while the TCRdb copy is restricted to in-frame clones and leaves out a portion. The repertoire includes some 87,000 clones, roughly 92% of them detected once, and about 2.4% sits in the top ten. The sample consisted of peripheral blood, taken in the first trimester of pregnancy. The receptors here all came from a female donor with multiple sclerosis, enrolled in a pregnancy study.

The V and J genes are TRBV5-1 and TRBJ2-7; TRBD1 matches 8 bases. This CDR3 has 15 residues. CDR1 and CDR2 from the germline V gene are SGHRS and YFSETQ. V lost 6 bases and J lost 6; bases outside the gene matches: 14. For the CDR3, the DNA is TGCGCCAGCACGCCCGGCCGGACAGGGAGCGGCGAGCAGTACTTC. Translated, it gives CASTPGRTGSGEQYF.

DNA of the CDR3: TGTGCCAGCAGCTTAGAGGGGGCCTCCGCCTACGAGCAGTACTTC. Amino acid sequence: CASSLEGASAYEQYF. The gene calls are TRBV7-9 and TRBJ2-7, with 7 positions matching TRBD1. This CDR3 is built from 15 residues. Germline V gene data show CDR1 as SEHNR and CDR2 as FQNEAQ (reference sequence). With V trimmed by 1 base and J by 2 bases, 5 bases remained unmatched.

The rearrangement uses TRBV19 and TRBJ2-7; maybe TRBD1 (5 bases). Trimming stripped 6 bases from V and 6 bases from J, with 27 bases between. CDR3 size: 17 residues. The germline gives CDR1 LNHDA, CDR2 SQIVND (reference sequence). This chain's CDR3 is CASSSGWGNSKSSEQYF. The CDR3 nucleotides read TGTGCCAGTAGCTCCGGATGGGGCAACTCCAAGAGCTCCGAGCAGTACTTC.

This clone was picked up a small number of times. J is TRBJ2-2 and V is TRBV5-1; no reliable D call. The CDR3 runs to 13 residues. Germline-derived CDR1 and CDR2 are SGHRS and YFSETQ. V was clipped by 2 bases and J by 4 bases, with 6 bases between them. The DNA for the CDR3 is TGCGCCAGCAGCTTAACGGTCACCGGGGAGCTGTTTTTT. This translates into CASSLTVTGELFF.

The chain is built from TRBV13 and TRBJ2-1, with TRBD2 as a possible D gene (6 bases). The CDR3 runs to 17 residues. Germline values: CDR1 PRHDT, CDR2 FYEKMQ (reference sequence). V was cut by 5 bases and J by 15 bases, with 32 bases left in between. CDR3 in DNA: TGTGCCAGCAGCCCCCTGTGGGGATCCGCGGGGACCTGGGGTCCGTTCTTC. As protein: CASSPLWGSAGTWGPFF.

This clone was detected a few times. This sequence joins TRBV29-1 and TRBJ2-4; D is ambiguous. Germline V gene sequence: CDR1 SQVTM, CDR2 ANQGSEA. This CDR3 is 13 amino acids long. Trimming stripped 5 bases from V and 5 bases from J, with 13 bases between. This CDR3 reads CSVLVSAENIQYF. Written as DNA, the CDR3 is TGCAGCGTTTTGGTATCGGCGGAAAACATTCAGTACTTC.

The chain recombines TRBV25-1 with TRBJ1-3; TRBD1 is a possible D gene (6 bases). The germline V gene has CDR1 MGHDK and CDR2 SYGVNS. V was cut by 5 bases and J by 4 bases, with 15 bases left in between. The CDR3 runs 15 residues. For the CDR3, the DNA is TGTGCCAGCAGTAAACCGGGACACATCGGAAACACCATATATTTT. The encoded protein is CASSKPGHIGNTIYF. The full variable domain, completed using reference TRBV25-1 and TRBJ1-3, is EADIYQTPRYLVIGTGKKITLECSQTMGHDKMYWYQQDPGMELHLIHYSYGVNSTEKGDLSSESTVSRIRTEHFPLTLESARPSHTSQYLCASSKPGHIGNTIYFGEGSWLTVV.

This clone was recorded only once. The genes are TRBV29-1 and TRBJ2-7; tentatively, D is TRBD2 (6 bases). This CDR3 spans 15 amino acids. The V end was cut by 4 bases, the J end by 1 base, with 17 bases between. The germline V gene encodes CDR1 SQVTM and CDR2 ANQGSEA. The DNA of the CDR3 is TGCAGCGTTGGGCTTGGGGGGTCCCCTTCCTACGAGCAGTACTTC. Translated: CSVGLGGSPSYEQYF.

This chain's CDR3 is CASSSTGGNSYNEQFF. DNA of the CDR3: TGTGCCAGCAGCTCCACCGGGGGGAATTCCTACAATGAGCAGTTCTTC. The chain has TRBV11-2 and TRBJ2-1; 7 nucleotides line up with TRBD2. The germline CDR1 and CDR2 sequences are SGHAT and FQNNGV. With V trimmed by 4 bases and J by 1 base, 7 bases remained unmatched. This CDR3 comprises 16 residues.

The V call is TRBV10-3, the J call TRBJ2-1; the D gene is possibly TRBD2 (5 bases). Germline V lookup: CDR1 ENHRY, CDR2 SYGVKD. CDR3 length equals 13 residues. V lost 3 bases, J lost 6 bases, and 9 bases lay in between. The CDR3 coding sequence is TGTGCCATCAGTGACGGGGTAGCCAATGAGCAGTTCTTC. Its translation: CAISDGVANEQFF.

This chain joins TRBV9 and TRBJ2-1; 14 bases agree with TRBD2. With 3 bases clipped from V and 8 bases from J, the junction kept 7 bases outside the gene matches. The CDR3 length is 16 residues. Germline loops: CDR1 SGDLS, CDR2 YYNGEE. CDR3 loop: CASSAGLAGVGYEQFF. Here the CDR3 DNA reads TGTGCCAGCAGCGCGGGACTAGCGGGAGTAGGCTATGAGCAGTTCTTC.

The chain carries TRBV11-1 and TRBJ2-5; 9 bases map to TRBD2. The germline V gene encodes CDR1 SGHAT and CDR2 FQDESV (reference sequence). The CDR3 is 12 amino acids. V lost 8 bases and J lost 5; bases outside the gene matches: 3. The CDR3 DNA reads TGTGCCAGCGGCGGGAGGGCCGAGACCCAGTACTTC. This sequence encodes CASGGRAETQYF.

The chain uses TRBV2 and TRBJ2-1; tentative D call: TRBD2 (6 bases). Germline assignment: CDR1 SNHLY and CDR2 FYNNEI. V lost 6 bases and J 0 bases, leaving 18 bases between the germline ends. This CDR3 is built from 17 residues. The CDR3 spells CASRGPPSVSSYNEQFF. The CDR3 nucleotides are TGTGCCAGCAGGGGGCCCCCTAGCGTAAGCTCCTACAATGAGCAGTTCTTC.

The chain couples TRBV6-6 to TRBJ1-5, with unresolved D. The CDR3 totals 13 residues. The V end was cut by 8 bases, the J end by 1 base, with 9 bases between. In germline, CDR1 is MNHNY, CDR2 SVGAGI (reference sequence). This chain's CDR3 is CASGRESNQPQHF. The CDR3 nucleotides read TGTGCCAGCGGGCGAGAAAGCAATCAGCCCCAGCATTTT.

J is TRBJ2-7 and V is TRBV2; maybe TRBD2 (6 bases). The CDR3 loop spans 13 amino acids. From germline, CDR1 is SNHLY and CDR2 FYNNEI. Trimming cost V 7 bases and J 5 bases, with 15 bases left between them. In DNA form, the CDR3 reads TGTGCCAGCAAGGCGGGAAGGTTGGACGAGCAGTACTTC. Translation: CASKAGRLDEQYF.

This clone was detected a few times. The CDR3 nucleotides are TGTGCCAGCAGTCTACTAGCGGGGGGCAGGGATACGCAGTATTTT. It is translated as CASSLLAGGRDTQYF. This chain connects TRBV2 to TRBJ2-3; the match to TRBD2 covers 12 bases. Germline loops: CDR1 SNHLY, CDR2 FYNNEI. Trimming took 5 bases from V and 6 from J; bases not matched to a gene: 6. CDR3 length equals 15 residues.

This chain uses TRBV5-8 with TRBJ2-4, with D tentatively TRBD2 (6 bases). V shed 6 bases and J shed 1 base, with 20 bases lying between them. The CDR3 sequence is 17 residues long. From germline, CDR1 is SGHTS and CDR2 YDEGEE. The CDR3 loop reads CASTQTDSSGAKNIQYF. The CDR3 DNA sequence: TGTGCCAGCACCCAAACCGACAGCAGCGGGGCCAAAAACATTCAGTACTTC.

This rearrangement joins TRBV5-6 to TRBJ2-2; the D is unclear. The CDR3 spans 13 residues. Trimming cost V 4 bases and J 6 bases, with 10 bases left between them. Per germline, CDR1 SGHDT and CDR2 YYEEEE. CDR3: CASSMSHPGELFF. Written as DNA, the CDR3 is TGTGCCAGCAGCATGAGTCATCCCGGGGAGCTGTTTTTT.

CDR3 loop: CAVGQTQPPSQPQHF. The CDR3 DNA reads TGTGCGGTGGGCCAGACCCAACCCCCAAGTCAGCCCCAGCATTTT. V and J are TRBV28 and TRBJ1-5; D gene ambiguous. Germline V gene data show CDR1 as MDHEN and CDR2 as SYDVKM. The CDR3 consists of 15 residues.

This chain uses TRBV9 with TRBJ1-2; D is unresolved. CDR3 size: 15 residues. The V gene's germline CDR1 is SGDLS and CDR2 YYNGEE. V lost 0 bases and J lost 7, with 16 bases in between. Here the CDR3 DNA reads TGTGCCAGCAGCGTAGGAGTGTTGGGTCAGGCTGGCTACACCTTC. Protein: CASSVGVLGQAGYTF. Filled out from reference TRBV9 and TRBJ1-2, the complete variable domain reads DSGVTQTPKHLITATGQRVTLRCSPRSGDLSVYWYQQSLDQGLQFLIQYYNGEERAKGNILERFSAQQFPDLHSELNLSSLELGDSALYFCASSVGVLGQAGYTFGSGTRLTVV.

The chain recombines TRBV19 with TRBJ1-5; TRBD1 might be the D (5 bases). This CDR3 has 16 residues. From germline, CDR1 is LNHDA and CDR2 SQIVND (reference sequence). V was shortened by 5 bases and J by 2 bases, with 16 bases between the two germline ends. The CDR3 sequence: CASSDFGGSGNQPQHF. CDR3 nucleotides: TGTGCCAGTAGTGACTTCGGGGGTTCGGGCAATCAGCCCCAGCATTTT.

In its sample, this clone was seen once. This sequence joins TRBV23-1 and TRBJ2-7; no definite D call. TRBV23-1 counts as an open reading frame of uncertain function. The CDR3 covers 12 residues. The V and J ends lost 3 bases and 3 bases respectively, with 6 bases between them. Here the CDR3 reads CASSQLSYEQYF. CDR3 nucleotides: TGCGCCAGCAGTCAGCTTAGCTACGAGCAGTACTTC.